A single sample gave rise to the 15 T cell receptor beta chains below, sequenced in a study of technical replicates of blood from several donors. Generated by immunoSEQ multiplex PCR, the TCRdb table keeps only in-frame clones and is missing some. The data hold about 76,000 clones, with approximately 96% observed a single time. Sample: T cells isolated from PBMCs. These receptors were collected from a human donor in good health.

The chain combines TRBV7-9 with TRBJ2-1; D call uncertain. CDR1 SEHNR and CDR2 FQNEAQ come from the germline V gene (reference sequence). This CDR3 comprises 12 residues. Trimming pared 1 base from V and 7 bases from J, leaving 5 bases between. The CDR3 is CASSLDNNEQFF. The CDR3 DNA follows: TGTGCCAGCAGCTTAGATAATAATGAGCAGTTCTTC.

The rearrangement links TRBV9 to TRBJ1-1; D not resolved. Germline CDR1 and CDR2: SGDLS and YYNGEE. V gave up 1 base and J gave up 1 base, with 8 bases separating them. This CDR3 is 14 amino acids long. The CDR3 is CASSVTGKNTEAFF. DNA of the CDR3: TGTGCCAGCAGCGTAACGGGTAAGAACACTGAAGCTTTCTTT.

This chain links TRBV19 with TRBJ1-5, with D uncertain. The germline V gene encodes CDR1 LNHDA and CDR2 SQIVND (reference sequence). The CDR3 length is 16 residues. The germline V and J ends were trimmed by 5 bases and 4 bases, with 18 bases remaining between them. The CDR3 DNA follows: TGTGCCAGTAGTGACCGTGGGTCGGGGTTTAATCAGCCCCAGCATTTT. Its protein is CASSDRGSGFNQPQHF.

J is TRBJ2-7 and V is TRBV11-2; 8 nucleotides line up with TRBD1. The CDR3 contains 15 residues. Germline V gives CDR1 SGHAT, CDR2 FQNNGV. Unmatched junction bases numbered 6, after V lost 2 bases and J lost 3 bases. The CDR3, as DNA: TGTGCCAGCAGCTTAAGGCAGGGGGCGAGCTACGAGCAGTACTTC. This gives the protein CASSLRQGASYEQYF.

This chain joins TRBV18 and TRBJ2-7; no reliable D call. The CDR3 spans 12 residues. The germline gives CDR1 KGHSH, CDR2 LQKENI. Trimming left V 3 bases short and J 0 bases short, with 3 bases between. CDR3 in DNA: TGTGCCAGCTCACCTTACTCCTACGAGCAGTACTTC. It translates to CASSPYSYEQYF.

CDR3 sequence: CASSQVPRGPVYNEQFF. CDR3 nucleotides: TGCGCCAGCAGCCAAGTGCCCAGGGGTCCCGTCTACAATGAGCAGTTCTTC. J is TRBJ2-1 and V is TRBV4-1, with a possible D match to TRBD1 (6 bases). Trimming took off 1 base at V and 3 bases at J, with 16 bases between the two ends. This CDR3 has 17 amino acids. CDR1 MGHRA and CDR2 YSYEKL come from the germline V gene.

The chain carries TRBV7-9 and TRBJ1-5, with D unclear. Trimming took off 5 bases at V and 1 base at J, with 21 bases between the two ends. Germline lookup yields CDR1 SEHNR and CDR2 FQNEAQ (reference sequence). The CDR3 is made up of 18 amino acids. For the CDR3, the DNA is TGTGCCAGCAGCCTATCGCGGACCGACGGAGGGAGCAATCAGCCCCAGCATTTT. Its translation is CASSLSRTDGGSNQPQHF.

V and J are TRBV5-1 and TRBJ2-7; D may be TRBD1 (6 bases). With 4 bases removed from V and 3 bases from J, the gap between germline ends came to 14 bases. This CDR3 contains 14 residues. Looked up from germline, CDR1 is SGHRS and CDR2 is YFSETQ. The CDR3 region has the DNA TGCGCCAGCAGCAGACCCGGGACAAACTACGAGCAGTACTTC. Amino acid sequence: CASSRPGTNYEQYF.

V usage is TRBV5-1 and J usage is TRBJ1-1, with 7 bases matching TRBD1. Per the germline V gene, CDR1 is SGHRS and CDR2 is YFSETQ. Losses at the gene ends were 0 bases for V and 1 base for J; bases not matched to a gene: 6. CDR3 length: 16 amino acids. CDR3 in amino acids: CASSLGDSIPNTEAFF. CDR3 nucleotides: TGCGCCAGCAGCTTGGGGGACAGTATCCCGAACACTGAAGCTTTCTTT.

This clone was seen once. The V gene is TRBV6-5, the J gene TRBJ1-2; a weak D match, TRBD1 (5 bases). V dropped 7 bases and J dropped 11 bases, with 20 bases sitting between them. Germline CDR1 MNHEY, CDR2 SVGAGI. The CDR3 is made up of 13 amino acids. The CDR3 here is CASTDTGLRGYTF. CDR3 nucleotide sequence: TGTGCCAGCACGGACACAGGCCTTCGTGGTTACACCTTC.

The chain employs TRBV4-1 and TRBJ2-7; no reliable D call. Per germline, CDR1 MGHRA and CDR2 YSYEKL. Trimming removed 1 base at V and 1 base at J, with 5 bases between. This CDR3 contains 13 residues. The CDR3 loop reads CASSQGGSYEQYF. Written as DNA, the CDR3 is TGCGCCAGCAGCCAAGGAGGATCCTACGAGCAGTACTTC.

This sequence joins TRBV4-1 and TRBJ1-3; no definite D call. CDR1 is MGHRA, CDR2 YSYEKL, per germline. The V end lost 6 bases, the J end lost 4 bases, and 7 bases lay between the germline ends. CDR3 length: 12 residues. The CDR3 loop is CASSPVGNTIYF. The CDR3 DNA is TGCGCCAGCAGTCCCGTGGGAAACACCATATATTTT.

The chain employs TRBV25-1 and TRBJ2-7; 10 bases match TRBD2. J gave up 3 bases and V 5 bases, and 10 bases lay outside the gene matches. There are 16 residues in the CDR3. CDR1 is MGHDK, CDR2 SYGVNS, per germline. The CDR3 DNA follows: TGTGCCAGCAGTCCATTAGCGGGAGGACAGAACTACGAGCAGTACTTC. Residues: CASSPLAGGQNYEQYF.

The chain carries TRBV6-5 and TRBJ2-7, with 7 bases lining up with TRBD1. V was pared by 3 bases and J by 7 bases, with 9 bases of the junction left unmatched. The CDR3 runs to 14 residues. Germline assignment: CDR1 MNHEY and CDR2 SVGAGI. CDR3 coding DNA: TGTGCCAGCAGTTATGGGGGACAGACTTGGGAGCAGTACTTC. This encodes CASSYGGQTWEQYF.

The gene calls are TRBV7-6 and TRBJ1-2; 8 positions agree with TRBD1. Losses at the gene ends were 3 bases for V and 8 bases for J; bases not matched to a gene: 5. The V gene's germline CDR1 is SGHVS and CDR2 FNYEAQ. The CDR3 has 13 residues. The CDR3 spells CASSFDRGRGYTF. The CDR3 nucleotides are TGTGCCAGCAGCTTCGACAGGGGAAGAGGCTACACCTTC.